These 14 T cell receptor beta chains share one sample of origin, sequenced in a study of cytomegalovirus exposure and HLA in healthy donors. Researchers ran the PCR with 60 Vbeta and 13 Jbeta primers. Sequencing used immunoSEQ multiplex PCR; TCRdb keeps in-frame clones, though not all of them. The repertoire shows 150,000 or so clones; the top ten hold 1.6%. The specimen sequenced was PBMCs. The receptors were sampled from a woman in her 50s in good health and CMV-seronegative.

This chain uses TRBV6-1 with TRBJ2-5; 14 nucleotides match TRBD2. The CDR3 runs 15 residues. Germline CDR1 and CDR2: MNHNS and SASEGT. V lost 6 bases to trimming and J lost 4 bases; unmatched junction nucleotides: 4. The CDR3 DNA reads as TGTGCCAGCAGGGCAGGACTAGCGGGAGGAGAGACCCAGTACTTC. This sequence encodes CASRAGLAGGETQYF.

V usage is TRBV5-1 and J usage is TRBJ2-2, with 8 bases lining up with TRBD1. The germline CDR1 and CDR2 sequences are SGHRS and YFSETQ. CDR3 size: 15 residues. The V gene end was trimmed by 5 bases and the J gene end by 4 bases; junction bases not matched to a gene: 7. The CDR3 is CASRPQGEGTGELFF. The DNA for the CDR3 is TGCGCCAGCAGGCCACAGGGGGAAGGCACCGGGGAGCTGTTTTTT.

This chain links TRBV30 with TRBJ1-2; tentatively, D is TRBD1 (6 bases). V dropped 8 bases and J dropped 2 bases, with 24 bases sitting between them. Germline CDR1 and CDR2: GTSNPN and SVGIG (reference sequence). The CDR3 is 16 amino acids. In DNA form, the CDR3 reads TGTGCCCGGCATGCTGGGTCGGGACACCAGAACTATGGCTACACCTTC. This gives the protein CARHAGSGHQNYGYTF.

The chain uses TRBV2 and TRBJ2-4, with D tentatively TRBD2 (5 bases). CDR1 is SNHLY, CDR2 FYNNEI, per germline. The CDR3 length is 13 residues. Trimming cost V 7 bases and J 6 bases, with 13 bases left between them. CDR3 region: CASNSGGGNIQYF. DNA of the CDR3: TGTGCCAGCAATTCTGGAGGCGGAAACATTCAGTACTTC.

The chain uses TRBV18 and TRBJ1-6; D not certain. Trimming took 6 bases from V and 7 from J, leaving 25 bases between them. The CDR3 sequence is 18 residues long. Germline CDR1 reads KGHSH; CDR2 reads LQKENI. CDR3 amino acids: CASSQRTGGSLTNSPLHF. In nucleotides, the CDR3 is TGTGCCAGCTCCCAACGAACCGGAGGTTCCCTTACGAATTCACCCCTCCACTTT. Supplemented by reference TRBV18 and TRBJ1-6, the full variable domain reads NAGVMQNPRHLVRRRGQEARLRCSPMKGHSHVYWYRQLPEEGLKFMVYLQKENIIDESGMPKERFSAEFPKEGPSILRIQQVVRGDSAAYFCASSQRTGGSLTNSPLHFGNGTRLTVT.

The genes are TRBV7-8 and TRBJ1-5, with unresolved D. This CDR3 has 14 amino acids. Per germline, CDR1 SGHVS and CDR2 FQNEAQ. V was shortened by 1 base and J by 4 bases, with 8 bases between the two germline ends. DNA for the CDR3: TGTGCCAGCAGCTTAGGTTCGCGAAATCAGCCCCAGCATTTT. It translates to CASSLGSRNQPQHF.

The CDR3 reads CASSQRTAFLNNSPLHF. In DNA form, the CDR3 reads TGCGCCAGCAGCCAACGGACAGCCTTTTTGAATAATTCACCCCTCCACTTT. The chain uses TRBV5-1 and TRBJ1-6; weak D call: TRBD1 (6 bases). V was pared by 4 bases and J by 5 bases, with 19 bases between. Germline V gives CDR1 SGHRS, CDR2 YFSETQ. The CDR3 sequence is 17 residues long. The full variable domain, in which reference TRBV5-1 and TRBJ1-6 provide the parts outside the CDR3, is KAGVTQTPRYLIKTRGQQVTLSCSPISGHRSVSWYQQTPGQGLQFLFEYFSETQRNKGNFPGRFSGRQFSNSRSEMNVSTLELGDSALYLCASSQRTAFLNNSPLHFGNGTRLTVT.

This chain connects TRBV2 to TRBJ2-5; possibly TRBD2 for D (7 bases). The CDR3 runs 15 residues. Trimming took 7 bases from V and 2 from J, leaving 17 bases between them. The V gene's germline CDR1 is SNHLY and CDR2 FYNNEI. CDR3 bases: TGTGCCAGCATAGAAGGGGGGGCCGGTCAAGAGACCCAGTACTTC. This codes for CASIEGGAGQETQYF.

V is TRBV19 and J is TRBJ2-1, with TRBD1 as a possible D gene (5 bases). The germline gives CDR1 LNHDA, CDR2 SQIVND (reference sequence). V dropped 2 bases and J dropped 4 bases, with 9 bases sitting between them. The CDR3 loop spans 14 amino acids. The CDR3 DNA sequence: TGTGCCAGTAGTATATCGGACACATACAATGAGCAGTTCTTC. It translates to CASSISDTYNEQFF.

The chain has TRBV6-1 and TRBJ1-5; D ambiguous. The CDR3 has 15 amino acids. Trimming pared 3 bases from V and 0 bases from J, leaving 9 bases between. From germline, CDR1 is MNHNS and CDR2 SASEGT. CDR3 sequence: CASSDRSYSNQPQHF. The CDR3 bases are TGTGCCAGCAGTGACCGTAGCTATAGCAATCAGCCCCAGCATTTT.

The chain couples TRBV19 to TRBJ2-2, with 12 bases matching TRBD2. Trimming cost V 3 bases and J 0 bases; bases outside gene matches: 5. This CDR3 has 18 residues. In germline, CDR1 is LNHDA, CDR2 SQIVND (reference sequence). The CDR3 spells CASSIASGGASNTGELFF. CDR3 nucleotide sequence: TGTGCCAGTAGTATCGCTAGCGGGGGGGCCTCGAACACCGGGGAGCTGTTTTTT.

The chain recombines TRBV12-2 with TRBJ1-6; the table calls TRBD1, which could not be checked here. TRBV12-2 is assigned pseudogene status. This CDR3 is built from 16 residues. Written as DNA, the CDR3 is TGTGCAAGTCGCCCTCGAAGCGACAGGGAGGATTCACCCCTCCACTTT. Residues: CASRPRSDREDSPLHF.

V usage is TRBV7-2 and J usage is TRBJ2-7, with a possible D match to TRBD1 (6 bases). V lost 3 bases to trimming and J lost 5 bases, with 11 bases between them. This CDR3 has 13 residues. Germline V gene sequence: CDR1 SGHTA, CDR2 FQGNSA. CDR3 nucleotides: TGTGCCAGCAGCTTTAGTAGGGGGAACGAGCAGTACTTC. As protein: CASSFSRGNEQYF.

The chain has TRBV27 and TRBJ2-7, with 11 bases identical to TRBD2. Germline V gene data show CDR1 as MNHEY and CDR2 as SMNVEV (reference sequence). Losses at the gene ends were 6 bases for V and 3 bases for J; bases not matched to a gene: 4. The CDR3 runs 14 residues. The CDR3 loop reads CASRVAGGSYEQYF. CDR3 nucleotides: TGTGCCAGCAGAGTAGCGGGAGGGAGCTACGAGCAGTACTTC.